This passage covers 8 T cell receptor beta chains from one sample sequenced in a study of identical twins. TCRdb analysed the 5' RACE reads with MiXCR anew, one entry per CDR3 protein. The sample includes fewer than 350,000 distinct CDR3 sequences, more than 6.5% of them seen just once. The sample also formed part of further work on yellow fever vaccine responses in identical twins.

Sequencing was carried out using memory (CD45RO+) T cells sorted from blood. Receptors were obtained from a woman under 30 in good health.

This clonotype was counted only a few times. The chain links TRBV9 to TRBJ2-2; the match to TRBD1 covers 10 bases. Per the germline V gene, CDR1 is SGDLS and CDR2 is YYNGEE. V shed 4 bases, J shed 6 bases, and the junction held 6 bases outside the gene matches. The CDR3 sequence is 15 residues long. The CDR3 region is CASSPRQGAAGELFF. CDR3 nucleotide sequence: TGTGCCAGCAGCCCGAGACAGGGGGCCGCCGGGGAGCTGTTTTTT. The entire variable domain, with the rest obtained from reference TRBV9 and TRBJ2-2, is as follows: DSGVTQTPKHLITATGQRVTLRCSPRSGDLSVYWYQQSLDQGLQFLIQYYNGEERAKGNILERFSAQQFPDLHSELNLSSLELGDSALYFCASSPRQGAAGELFFGEGSRLTVL.

CDR3 coding DNA: TGCAGTGCTAGAGGTTATCAGGGGCAAGAGACCCAGTACTTC. Protein: CSARGYQGQETQYF. This sequence joins TRBV20-1 and TRBJ2-5; possibly TRBD1 for D (6 bases). The CDR3 has 14 amino acids. The V gene lost 1 base and the J gene lost 2 bases, with 11 bases spanning the gap. The germline V gene encodes CDR1 DFQATT and CDR2 SNEGSKA (reference sequence).

This clonotype was recorded at least ten times. The rearrangement links TRBV7-2 to TRBJ2-7; 7 nucleotides line up with TRBD2. The CDR3 is made up of 15 amino acids. J lost 3 bases, V lost 1 base, and 6 bases had no gene match. CDR1 SGHTA and CDR2 FQGNSA come from the germline V gene. CDR3 sequence (DNA): TGTGCCAGCAGCTTAGGGTCTAGCGGAGGCTACGAGCAGTACGTC. It specifies CASSLGSSGGYEQYV.

The gene calls are TRBV25-1 and TRBJ2-7; 8 nucleotides align to TRBD1. CDR1 MGHDK and CDR2 SYGVNS come from the germline V gene. Trimming removed 5 bases from V and 7 bases from J; junction bases left unmatched: 13. The CDR3 is 15 amino acids. The CDR3 region is CASSLEDREVREQYF. The CDR3 nucleotides are TGTGCCAGCAGTTTGGAGGACAGGGAGGTCCGGGAGCAGTACTTC.

This clonotype was seen many times. This chain joins TRBV7-8 and TRBJ2-1; tentatively, D is TRBD1 (5 bases). The CDR3 loop spans 13 amino acids. Deletions cut 0 bases from V and 15 bases from J, with 15 bases between. Germline CDR1 and CDR2: SGHVS and FQNEAQ. CDR3: CASSLAGVPTRFF. The CDR3 nucleotides are TGTGCCAGCAGCTTAGCAGGGGTTCCCACCCGGTTCTTC.

This clonotype was detected ten times or more. The chain joins TRBV15 to TRBJ2-1; TRBD1 agrees at 11 bases. The CDR3 sequence is 16 residues long. The V segment lost 1 base and the J segment 4 bases; nucleotides outside the gene matches: 3. The germline CDR1 and CDR2 sequences are LNHNV and YYDKDF (reference sequence). The CDR3 loop reads CATSRAGQGAYNEQFF. The CDR3 DNA sequence: TGTGCCACCAGCAGAGCAGGACAGGGGGCTTACAATGAGCAGTTCTTC.

This clonotype was seen repeatedly, ten times or more. The genes are TRBV12-3 or TRBV12-4 and TRBJ1-2, with D perhaps TRBD1 (6 bases). The ends were cut back, 6 bases at V and 4 bases at J, with 12 bases in the middle. This CDR3 region has 13 residues. The CDR3 spells CASRVQGSYGYTF. The CDR3 region has the DNA TGTGCCAGCAGAGTACAGGGATCCTATGGCTACACCTTC.

A few counts support this clonotype. The chain joins TRBV21-1 to TRBJ2-7; whether TRBD2, the table's D call, matches the DNA was not checked. TRBV21-1 represents a pseudogene. CDR3 length: 16 amino acids. CDR3 nucleotides: TGTGCCAGCAGCAAAGCCTATAAGGCAAGTCCGCTCGAGCAGTACTTC. Protein product: CASSKAYKASPLEQYF.